This T cell receptor (beta chain) is drawn from a study of T cell repertoires in ileal Crohn's disease. Broader study findings: Clonal expansions were more frequent in active smokers than non-smokers at surgery.

The CDR3 is 14 residues long. Germline CDR1 reads MDHEN; CDR2 reads SYDVKM. The V end was cut by 8 bases, the J end by 6 bases, with 17 bases between. As regards this clone: Antigen specificity is unknown.

Repertoires were generated with immunoSEQ multiplex PCR, while TCRdb's copy carries only in-frame clones and drops some. Of nearly 11,000 clones in the sample, around 77% were seen once. The time point is: neoterminal ileum biopsy at postoperative endoscopy, about 6 months after surgery. The gene calls are TRBV28 and TRBJ2-1, with TRBD1 as a possible D gene (5 bases). The sequenced material came from ileal tissue. This sequence was found in an adult with Crohn's disease. For the CDR3, the DNA is TGTGCCAGCTCCCTGGCAGGGCCCCGCAATGAGCAGTTCTTC. It specifies CASSLAGPRNEQFF.